Listed here are 10 T cell receptor beta chains from one sample, sequenced in a study of radiation and T cells in renal cell carcinoma. The time point denotes: blood 4 weeks post-SBRT, at nephrectomy. Treatment denoted: 15 Gy SBRT to primary tumor, nephrectomy 4 weeks later. TCRdb's table, derived via immunoSEQ multiplex PCR, lists solely in-frame clones and lacks some. The sample has approximately 92,000 clones; around 81% are singletons. The sample here was blood, taken from a patient whose treatment included radiotherapy and nephrectomy. These receptors all come from a man aged 45-65 years with renal cell carcinoma.

V gene TRBV27 combines with J gene TRBJ2-3; 7 positions agree with TRBD2. The CDR3 totals 13 residues. The V and J ends lost 5 bases and 5 bases, in that order; junction bases with no gene match: 4. Germline assignment: CDR1 MNHEY and CDR2 SMNVEV (reference sequence). CDR3: CASSAGDIDTQYF. The CDR3 DNA reads as TGTGCCAGCAGTGCGGGAGATATAGATACGCAGTATTTT.

V gene TRBV5-4 combines with J gene TRBJ2-7; unclear D gene. The V gene's germline CDR1 is SGHNT and CDR2 YYREEE (reference sequence). Between the trimmed V and J ends, which lost 2 bases and 1 base, there was a span of 16 bases. The CDR3 loop spans 16 amino acids. The CDR3 reads CASSFNQPGRSYEQYF. The CDR3 nucleotides are TGTGCCAGCAGCTTTAATCAACCAGGCAGGTCCTACGAGCAGTACTTC.

The chain uses TRBV27 and TRBJ2-6; D is unresolved. In germline, CDR1 is MNHEY, CDR2 SMNVEV (reference sequence). The CDR3 sequence is 15 residues long. V gave up 1 base and J gave up 4 bases, with 8 bases separating them. The CDR3 bases are TGTGCCAGCAGTTTATTTGGAGCCGGGGCCAACGTCCTGACTTTC. Its translation: CASSLFGAGANVLTF.

The genes are TRBV28 and TRBJ2-7; tentatively, D is TRBD1 (6 bases). Trimming took off 2 bases at V and 2 bases at J, with 10 bases between the two ends. The germline CDR1 and CDR2 sequences are MDHEN and SYDVKM. The CDR3 has 14 residues. CDR3 DNA: TGTGCCAGCAGTTTACAGGGGCCCCCCTACGAGCAGTACTTC. It specifies CASSLQGPPYEQYF.

J is TRBJ2-4 and V is TRBV18; TRBD1 is a possible D gene (5 bases). V gave up 0 bases and J gave up 7 bases, with 13 bases separating them. This CDR3 has 15 amino acids. Germline CDR1 reads KGHSH; CDR2 reads LQKENI. This CDR3 reads CASSPPTAFGNIQYF. The CDR3, as DNA: TGTGCCAGCTCACCACCGACAGCCTTTGGGAACATTCAGTACTTC.

The J gene is TRBJ2-1, the V gene TRBV7-6; TRBD1 matches 9 bases. Looked up from germline, CDR1 is SGHVS and CDR2 is FNYEAQ. V shed 1 base and J 10 bases; nucleotides not matched to a gene: 14. The CDR3 is made up of 17 amino acids. CDR3 loop: CASSLGSGTGFREEQFF. The CDR3 coding sequence is TGTGCCAGCAGCTTAGGAAGCGGGACAGGGTTTCGTGAGGAGCAGTTCTTC.

CDR3 DNA: TGTGCCAGCAGCTTAGATTTGGGCTTTAATTCACCCCTCCACTTT. Translating gives CASSLDLGFNSPLHF. J is TRBJ1-6 and V is TRBV7-6; D is unresolved. Trimming removed 1 base from V and 6 bases from J, with 10 bases in between. Germline lookup yields CDR1 SGHVS and CDR2 FNYEAQ. The CDR3 extends over 15 amino acids.

The chain recombines TRBV27 with TRBJ2-7, with TRBD2 identical over 7 bases. This CDR3 contains 15 residues. V dropped 4 bases and J dropped 5; count of bases not matched to a gene: 11. Germline loops: CDR1 MNHEY, CDR2 SMNVEV (reference sequence). The DNA for the CDR3 is TGTGCCAGCAGTTCGGCAGGTGCAGGGAGGGACGAGCAGTACTTC. The encoded protein is CASSSAGAGRDEQYF.

This clone is a singleton in its sample. This chain uses TRBV2 with TRBJ1-2; D is unresolved. This CDR3 has 12 residues. The germline V gene encodes CDR1 SNHLY and CDR2 FYNNEI. Trimming stripped 7 bases from V and 0 bases from J, with 6 bases between. CDR3 loop: CASIAPNYGYTF. CDR3 bases: TGTGCCAGCATCGCGCCTAACTATGGCTACACCTTC.

The J gene is TRBJ2-7, the V gene TRBV28; 10 nucleotides line up with TRBD2. J lost 0 bases, V lost 6 bases, and 5 bases had no gene match. Germline-derived CDR1 and CDR2 are MDHEN and SYDVKM. The CDR3 consists of 15 residues. DNA of the CDR3: TGTGCCAGCAGCATAGCGGGGGGCCCCTCCTACGAGCAGTACTTC. Translated: CASSIAGGPSYEQYF.